The clone carrying this TCR beta chain was picked up many times. Its antigen is not identified. This record belongs to a study of response to subunit inactivated influenza vaccine. Overall study results and limits: New T cells are recruited in small numbers by each seasonal influenza vaccination, according to the authors' suggestion.

Each CDR3 protein is one row after TCRdb ran MiXCR on the RT-PCR reads. This table has 590,000 or so distinct CDR3 sequences, roughly 15% appearing once. Unmatched junction bases numbered 12, after V lost 5 bases and J lost 3 bases. There are 16 residues in the CDR3. Germline V CDR1 and CDR2: SEHNR, FQNEAQ (reference sequence). This sequence joins TRBV7-9 and TRBJ2-7; 8 bases map to TRBD1. Sequenced material: PBMCs from blood, taken roughly 15 days before vaccination. This TCR was sampled from a man aged 45-60 years who received an inactivated influenza vaccine. The CDR3 reads CASSHTRTGRDYEQYF. As DNA, the CDR3 is TGTGCCAGCAGCCATACCAGGACAGGGAGAGACTACGAGCAGTACTTC.